Sequencing of this TCR beta chain was carried out in a study of blood T cell repertoires in COVID-19. Study-level information: Specimens from acute and convalescent COVID-19 originated in the United States, Italy and Spain.

In the authors' workflow: Quantification of nucleated cells was approximated via reference gene primer amplification. TCRdb's table, derived via immunoSEQ multiplex PCR, lists solely in-frame clones and lacks some. That table furnishes V, J and clone size, whereas the DNA furnished D and trimming. The data contain 150,000 or so clones, over 80% of them seen just once; the ten biggest clones take up 5.5% to 7.5%. This clone was detected a few times. The CDR3 runs to 14 residues. Trimming took off 3 bases at V and 5 bases at J, with 15 bases between the two ends. From germline, CDR1 is SGHRS and CDR2 YFSETQ.

V is TRBV5-1 and J is TRBJ2-7, with D perhaps matching TRBD2 (6 bases). The sample comprised peripheral blood. This TCR came from a man at least 80 years old with acute or convalescent COVID-19. CDR3 DNA sequence: TGCGCCAGCAGCTCCGGGACTCCAAGGGACGAGCAGTACTTC. It translates to CASSSGTPRDEQYF.